A single sample is the source of the 32 T cell receptor beta chains below, sequenced in a study of cytomegalovirus exposure and HLA in healthy donors. The PCR was carried out with 60 Vbeta primers and 13 Jbeta primers. The repertoire was sequenced with immunoSEQ multiplex PCR; TCRdb's copy has only in-frame clones and lacks some. The repertoire table contains 130,000 or so clones. Input material: PBMCs. The source is a young man in good health and CMV-seronegative.

The V and J genes are TRBV28 and TRBJ1-2; 8 bases match TRBD1. The germline gives CDR1 MDHEN, CDR2 SYDVKM. J lost 4 bases, V lost 2 bases, and 3 bases had no gene match. The CDR3 runs 14 residues. The CDR3 here is CASSLGRGPYGYTF. The DNA of the CDR3 is TGTGCCAGCAGTTTAGGCAGGGGGCCCTATGGCTACACCTTC.

The chain joins TRBV11-2 to TRBJ1-1, with D possibly being TRBD1 (5 bases). Germline V CDR1 and CDR2: SGHAT, FQNNGV. This CDR3 comprises 14 residues. With 0 bases removed from V and 7 bases from J, the gap between germline ends came to 12 bases. CDR3 DNA sequence: TGTGCCAGCAGCTTAGATCTGGTAAGGGGTGAAGCTTTCTTT. It codes for CASSLDLVRGEAFF.

This chain joins TRBV5-6 and TRBJ2-2, with TRBD2 matching over 7 bases. Germline V gene data show CDR1 as SGHDT and CDR2 as YYEEEE. This CDR3 region has 14 residues. The V segment lost 4 bases and the J segment 7 bases; nucleotides outside the gene matches: 7. The CDR3 DNA reads TGTGCCAGCAGCCTAGGGACTATTGTCGGGGAGCTGTTTTTT. Protein sequence: CASSLGTIVGELFF.

The J gene is TRBJ2-7, the V gene TRBV5-4; TRBD2 matches 15 bases. J lost 3 bases, V lost 4 bases, and 2 bases had no gene match. Germline CDR1 reads SGHNT; CDR2 reads YYREEE (reference sequence). This CDR3 region has 15 residues. As DNA, the CDR3 is TGTGCCAGCAGCGGGACTAGCGGGAGGCGCTACGAGCAGTACTTC. Its translation is CASSGTSGRRYEQYF.

This chain uses TRBV5-1 with TRBJ1-2, with D possibly being TRBD1 (5 bases). CDR1 is SGHRS and CDR2 is YFSETQ in the germline V gene. The CDR3 has 15 residues. Trimming removed 0 bases from V and 6 bases from J, with 15 bases in between. The CDR3 spells CASSLARVAGDGYTF. CDR3 DNA: TGCGCCAGCAGCTTGGCCCGGGTCGCGGGGGATGGCTACACCTTC. The full variable domain, with the rest looked up from reference TRBV5-1 and TRBJ1-2, is KAGVTQTPRYLIKTRGQQVTLSCSPISGHRSVSWYQQTPGQGLQFLFEYFSETQRNKGNFPGRFSGRQFSNSRSEMNVSTLELGDSALYLCASSLARVAGDGYTFGSGTRLTVV.

V usage is TRBV2 and J usage is TRBJ2-1; the D is unclear. This CDR3 is 10 amino acids long. Germline V gene data show CDR1 as SNHLY and CDR2 as FYNNEI. Between the trimmed V and J ends, which lost 7 bases and 5 bases, there was a span of 3 bases. CDR3 sequence: CASINNEQFF. Written as DNA, the CDR3 is TGTGCCAGCATTAACAATGAGCAGTTCTTC.

The chain uses TRBV11-3 and TRBJ2-2; TRBD1 agrees at 8 bases. Germline V gene data show CDR1 as SGHNT and CDR2 as YENEEA. The CDR3 covers 18 residues. The J segment lost 7 bases and the V segment lost 4 bases, leaving 17 bases of the junction unmatched. The CDR3 reads CASSSRFYRGYRNGELFF. Written as DNA, the CDR3 is TGTGCCAGCAGCTCCCGTTTCTACAGGGGGTATCGGAACGGGGAGCTGTTTTTT.

V gene TRBV13 combines with J gene TRBJ2-5; 9 nucleotides line up with TRBD1. The DNA end is more similar to TRBJ2-7, so the J call may be wrong. Per germline, CDR1 PRHDT and CDR2 FYEKMQ (reference sequence). CDR3 size: 15 residues. CDR3 protein: CASSFRTGASYEQYF. The CDR3 coding sequence is TGTGCCAGCAGTTTTAGGACAGGGGCATCCTACGAGCAGTACTTC.

The chain recombines TRBV11-3 with TRBJ2-2; 7 positions agree with TRBD1. This CDR3 comprises 15 residues. Germline values: CDR1 SGHNT, CDR2 YENEEA. V lost 5 bases and J lost 4; bases outside the gene matches: 7. CDR3 sequence: CASSPVGQVTGELFF. As DNA, the CDR3 is TGTGCCAGCAGCCCGGTCGGACAGGTCACCGGGGAGCTGTTTTTT. Variable domain in full (rest from reference TRBV11-3 and TRBJ2-2): EAGVVQSPRYKIIEKKQPVAFWCNPISGHNTLYWYLQNLGQGPELLIRYENEEAVDDSQLPKDRFSAERLKGVDSTLKIQPAELGDSAVYLCASSPVGQVTGELFFGEGSRLTVL.

The chain joins TRBV9 to TRBJ2-7, with D possibly being TRBD1 (5 bases). The germline V gene has CDR1 SGDLS and CDR2 YYNGEE. Trimming left V 0 bases short and J 2 bases short, with 9 bases between. This CDR3 is built from 14 residues. CDR3 amino acids: CASSVADTPYEQYF. CDR3 DNA sequence: TGTGCCAGCAGCGTAGCGGACACTCCCTACGAGCAGTACTTC.

The rearrangement uses TRBV19 and TRBJ2-6; TRBD1 might be the D (6 bases). Trimming shortened V by 5 bases and J by 1 base, and 12 bases separated the two germline ends. This CDR3 comprises 16 residues. The germline V gene has CDR1 LNHDA and CDR2 SQIVND (reference sequence). Here the CDR3 DNA reads TGTGCCAGTAGTCTCACCGGGACATCTGGGGCCAACGTCCTGACTTTC. As protein: CASSLTGTSGANVLTF.

The V and J genes are TRBV10-2 and TRBJ2-5; TRBD2 aligns across 15 bases. With 5 bases clipped from V and 5 bases from J, the junction kept 12 bases outside the gene matches. The CDR3 consists of 18 residues. Germline CDR1 and CDR2: WSHSY and SAAADI. The CDR3 reads CASSPRGTSGGPGETQYF. The CDR3 DNA is TGCGCCAGCAGTCCCCGGGGGACTAGCGGGGGGCCGGGGGAGACCCAGTACTTC.

The chain is built from TRBV4-2 and TRBJ2-4; 8 nucleotides agree with TRBD1. The CDR3 consists of 14 residues. Germline CDR1 is LGHNA and CDR2 is YNFKEQ. The V gene end was trimmed by 3 bases and the J gene end by 6 bases; junction bases not matched to a gene: 4. CDR3 amino acids: CASSQGGQGNIQYF. The CDR3 nucleotides read TGTGCCAGCAGCCAGGGTGGACAGGGAAACATTCAGTACTTC.

The CDR3 region has the DNA TGTGCCAGCAGTTTTGCTGAGCTCGCAGATACGCAGTATTTT. Protein sequence: CASSFAELADTQYF. The V gene is TRBV28, the J gene TRBJ2-3; unclear D gene. Germline assignment: CDR1 MDHEN and CDR2 SYDVKM. This CDR3 comprises 14 residues. Deletions cut 3 bases from V and 4 bases from J, with 11 bases between.

The V and J genes are TRBV18 and TRBJ1-5, with 9 bases lining up with TRBD1. V lost 4 bases and J lost 0; bases outside the gene matches: 4. This CDR3 has 16 residues. Germline loops: CDR1 KGHSH, CDR2 LQKENI. The CDR3 coding sequence is TGTGCCAGCTCACGCGACAGGGGGTATAGCAATCAGCCCCAGCATTTT. The encoded protein is CASSRDRGYSNQPQHF.

The V gene is TRBV11-2, the J gene TRBJ2-7; TRBD1 matches at 7 bases. The CDR3 is 14 amino acids. Germline V gene data show CDR1 as SGHAT and CDR2 as FQNNGV. The V and J ends lost 5 bases and 3 bases, in that order; junction bases with no gene match: 7. CDR3 DNA: TGTGCCAGCAGCCCGGACAGGCCGGGCTACGAGCAGTACTTC. Translation gives CASSPDRPGYEQYF. Supplemented by reference TRBV11-2 and TRBJ2-7, the full variable domain reads EAGVAQSPRYKIIEKRQSVAFWCNPISGHATLYWYQQILGQGPKLLIQFQNNGVVDDSQLPKDRFSAERLKGVDSTLKIQPAKLEDSAVYLCASSPDRPGYEQYFGPGTRLTVT.

The CDR3 coding sequence is TGTGCCAGCACGGGGGGTGGCTCACCCCTCCACTTT. Residues: CASTGGGSPLHF. The chain combines TRBV14 with TRBJ1-6, with a tentative D call TRBD1 (5 bases). Per the germline V gene, CDR1 is SGHDN and CDR2 is FVKESK. CDR3 length: 12 amino acids. The germline V and J ends were trimmed by 7 bases and 10 bases, with 11 bases remaining between them.

V gene TRBV7-2 combines with J gene TRBJ2-7; TRBD1 is a possible D gene (6 bases). V was shortened by 5 bases and J by 1 base, with 15 bases between the two germline ends. CDR1 is SGHTA, CDR2 FQGNSA, per germline. This CDR3 is built from 15 residues. CDR3 residues: CASSLPGQPSYEQYF. The CDR3 nucleotides are TGTGCCAGCAGCCTACCCGGACAGCCTTCCTACGAGCAGTACTTC.

The chain couples TRBV4-3 to TRBJ1-2; a weak D match, TRBD1 (5 bases). This CDR3 is 15 amino acids long. CDR1 and CDR2 (germline): LGHNA, YSLEER. V was pared by 0 bases and J by 2 bases, with 10 bases between. The CDR3, as DNA: TGCGCCAGCAGCCAAGATTGGGCAGGGAACTATGGCTACACCTTC. This gives the protein CASSQDWAGNYGYTF.

The gene calls are TRBV7-3 and TRBJ2-1; 7 bases fit TRBD1. The CDR3 loop spans 14 amino acids. Per germline, CDR1 SGHTA and CDR2 FQGTGA. V was pared by 3 bases and J by 9 bases, with 8 bases of the junction left unmatched. The CDR3 loop is CASSFDRVIREQFF. DNA of the CDR3: TGTGCCAGCAGCTTCGACAGGGTTATTCGTGAGCAGTTCTTC.

V and J are TRBV6-5 and TRBJ1-2; D is unresolved. Germline-derived CDR1 and CDR2 are MNHEY and SVGAGI. V gave up 3 bases and J gave up 2 bases, with 7 bases separating them. The CDR3 totals 13 residues. CDR3 amino acids: CASSYSLNYGYTF. The CDR3 DNA reads as TGTGCCAGCAGTTATAGCCTAAACTATGGCTACACCTTC.

V is TRBV28 and J is TRBJ2-1; TRBD2 aligns across 9 bases. The CDR3 is made up of 15 amino acids. Germline lookup yields CDR1 MDHEN and CDR2 SYDVKM. V dropped 5 bases and J dropped 6; count of bases not matched to a gene: 8. The CDR3 region is CASSEAGGRVNEQFF. CDR3 nucleotide sequence: TGTGCCAGCAGTGAGGCGGGGGGGCGGGTCAATGAGCAGTTCTTC. The variable domain in full, with the rest retrieved from reference TRBV28 and TRBJ2-1, is DVKVTQSSRYLVKRTGEKVFLECVQDMDHENMFWYRQDPGLGLRLIYFSYDVKMKEKGDIPEGYSVSREKKERFSLILESASTNQTSMYLCASSEAGGRVNEQFFGPGTRLTVL.

This chain joins TRBV2 and TRBJ2-1; D is undetermined. The CDR3 is made up of 14 amino acids. The germline V and J ends were trimmed by 4 bases and 2 bases, with 9 bases remaining between them. Per germline, CDR1 SNHLY and CDR2 FYNNEI. This chain's CDR3 is CASSGADTYNEQFF. The CDR3 region has the DNA TGTGCCAGCAGTGGGGCAGATACCTACAATGAGCAGTTCTTC.

V is TRBV29-1 and J is TRBJ2-1; the D is unclear. Looked up from germline, CDR1 is SQVTM and CDR2 is ANQGSEA. The CDR3 spans 13 residues. Between the trimmed V and J ends, which lost 3 bases and 6 bases, there was a span of 12 bases. The CDR3 loop reads CSVDPLSVNEQFF. In DNA form, the CDR3 reads TGCAGCGTTGACCCCCTATCGGTCAATGAGCAGTTCTTC.

This chain links TRBV19 with TRBJ1-1; D is uncertain. CDR1 is LNHDA, CDR2 SQIVND, per germline (reference sequence). The CDR3 is 13 residues long. Trimming cost V 3 bases and J 11 bases, with 16 bases left between them. The CDR3 DNA reads as TGTGCCAGTAGTATGGGTGCCTCGGGTTGGGCTTTCTTT. Translating it yields CASSMGASGWAFF.

This chain connects TRBV7-8 to TRBJ1-2; 9 bases line up with TRBD1. Trimming cost V 3 bases and J 7 bases; bases outside gene matches: 6. Germline CDR1 and CDR2: SGHVS and FQNEAQ. The CDR3 contains 14 residues. The CDR3 DNA sequence: TGTGCCAGCAGCTTGGACAGGGGATTGCGTGGCTACACCTTC. This codes for CASSLDRGLRGYTF.

The J gene is TRBJ2-5, the V gene TRBV5-1, with 8 bases aligning to TRBD1. CDR1 SGHRS and CDR2 YFSETQ come from the germline V gene. Trimming took 3 bases from V and 5 from J; bases not matched to a gene: 9. The CDR3 is 15 residues long. CDR3 in amino acids: CASSWTSGGAETQYF. DNA for the CDR3: TGCGCCAGCAGCTGGACCTCAGGGGGCGCGGAGACCCAGTACTTC. Filled out from reference TRBV5-1 and TRBJ2-5, the complete variable domain reads KAGVTQTPRYLIKTRGQQVTLSCSPISGHRSVSWYQQTPGQGLQFLFEYFSETQRNKGNFPGRFSGRQFSNSRSEMNVSTLELGDSALYLCASSWTSGGAETQYFGPGTRLLVL.

The gene calls are TRBV11-2 and TRBJ2-7, with 7 bases fitting TRBD2. Germline V gives CDR1 SGHAT, CDR2 FQNNGV. V was pared by 1 base and J by 7 bases, with 7 bases of the junction left unmatched. This CDR3 is built from 14 residues. The CDR3 here is CASSLAGGPGEQYF. CDR3 sequence (DNA): TGTGCCAGCAGCTTAGCGGGGGGACCCGGTGAGCAGTACTTC. Together with reference TRBV11-2 and TRBJ2-7, the CDR3 gives the full variable domain: EAGVAQSPRYKIIEKRQSVAFWCNPISGHATLYWYQQILGQGPKLLIQFQNNGVVDDSQLPKDRFSAERLKGVDSTLKIQPAKLEDSAVYLCASSLAGGPGEQYFGPGTRLTVT.

V and J are TRBV9 and TRBJ1-2; a weak D match, TRBD1 (6 bases). Germline assignment: CDR1 SGDLS and CDR2 YYNGEE. The CDR3 contains 14 residues. Trimming removed 4 bases from V and 4 bases from J, with 14 bases in between. CDR3 amino acids: CASSLGGEFYGYTF. The CDR3 nucleotides read TGTGCCAGCAGCCTAGGGGGGGAGTTCTATGGCTACACCTTC.

The chain is built from TRBV19 and TRBJ1-5, with D perhaps matching TRBD1 (5 bases). There are 13 residues in the CDR3. Trimming cost V 5 bases and J 5 bases, with 10 bases left between them. Germline loops: CDR1 LNHDA, CDR2 SQIVND (reference sequence). The CDR3 DNA reads TGTGCCAGTAGTGAACGGGGGGATCAGCCCCAGCATTTT. This encodes CASSERGDQPQHF.

The J gene is TRBJ1-2, the V gene TRBV27; 7 bases match TRBD1. V lost 4 bases, J lost 6 bases, and 8 bases stayed unmatched. The CDR3 extends over 14 amino acids. The V gene's germline CDR1 is MNHEY and CDR2 SMNVEV (reference sequence). Here the CDR3 DNA reads TGTGCCAGCAGTTCGGTACCAGGGGGACATGGCTACACCTTC. This sequence encodes CASSSVPGGHGYTF.

The CDR3 DNA follows: TGTGCCGGTGGACTAGCGGGAGTCCACGAGCAGTACTTC. Its protein product is CAGGLAGVHEQYF. V and J are TRBV5-4 and TRBJ2-7; 13 positions match TRBD2. Germline V gene data show CDR1 as SGHNT and CDR2 as YYREEE (reference sequence). CDR3 length: 13 amino acids. V lost 10 bases, J lost 5 bases, and 6 bases stayed unmatched. The full variable domain, in which reference TRBV5-4 and TRBJ2-7 provide the parts outside the CDR3, is ETGVTQSPTHLIKTRGQQVTLRCSSQSGHNTVSWYQQALGQGPQFIFQYYREEENGRGNFPPRFSGLQFPNYSSELNVNALELDDSALYLCAGGLAGVHEQYFGPGTRLTVT.